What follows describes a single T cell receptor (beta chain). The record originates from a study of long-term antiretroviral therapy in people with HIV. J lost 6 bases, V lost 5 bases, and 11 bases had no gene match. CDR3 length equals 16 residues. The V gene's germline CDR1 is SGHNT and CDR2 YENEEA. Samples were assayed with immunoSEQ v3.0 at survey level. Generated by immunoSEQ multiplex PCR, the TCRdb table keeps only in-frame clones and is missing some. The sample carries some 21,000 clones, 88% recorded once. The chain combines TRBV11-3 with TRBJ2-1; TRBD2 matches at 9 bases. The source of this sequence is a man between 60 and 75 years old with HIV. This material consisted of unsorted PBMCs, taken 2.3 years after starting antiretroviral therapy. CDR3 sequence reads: CASSPIAGEAFNEQFF. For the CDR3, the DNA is TGTGCCAGCAGCCCGATAGCGGGAGAGGCATTCAATGAGCAGTTCTTC.